The clone carrying this T cell receptor (beta chain) appeared many times. This CDR3 contains 10 residues. Trimming pared 0 bases from V and 10 bases from J, leaving 6 bases between. The germline gives CDR1 DFQATT, CDR2 SNEGSKA (reference sequence). This specimen belongs to a study of T-cell reconstitution after alpha-beta-depleted transplantation in children. The authors prepared the TCRbeta library with unique molecular identifiers. In TCRdb, the PCR reads were re-called with MiXCR into one record per CDR3 protein. The sample includes some 640,000 distinct CDR3 sequences, approximately 16% seen only once; the top ten take 1.1%.

The receptor comes from a human donor who donated a stem cell graft to a child with acute myeloid leukemia. The V gene is TRBV20-1, the J gene TRBJ1-1; D not certain. This material consisted of PBMCs from the stem cell graft donor, taken from the stem cell graft. CDR3 bases: TGCAGTGCTAGAGATGGAGCAGCTTTCTTT. This translates into CSARDGAAFF.